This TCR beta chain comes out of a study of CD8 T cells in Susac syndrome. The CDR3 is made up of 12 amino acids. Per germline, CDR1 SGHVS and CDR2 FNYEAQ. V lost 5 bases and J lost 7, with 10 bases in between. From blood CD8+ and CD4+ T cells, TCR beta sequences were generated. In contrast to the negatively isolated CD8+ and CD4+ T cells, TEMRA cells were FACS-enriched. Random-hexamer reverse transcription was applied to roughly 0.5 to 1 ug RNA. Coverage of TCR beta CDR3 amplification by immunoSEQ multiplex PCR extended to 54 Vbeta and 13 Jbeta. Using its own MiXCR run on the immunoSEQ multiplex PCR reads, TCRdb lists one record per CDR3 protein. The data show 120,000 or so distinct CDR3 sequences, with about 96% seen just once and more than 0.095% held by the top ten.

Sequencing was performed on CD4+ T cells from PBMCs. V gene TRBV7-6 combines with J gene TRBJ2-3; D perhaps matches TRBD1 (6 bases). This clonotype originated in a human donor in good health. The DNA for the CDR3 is TGTGCCAGCAGCCCTCAGGGGTATACGCAGTATTTT. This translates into CASSPQGYTQYF.